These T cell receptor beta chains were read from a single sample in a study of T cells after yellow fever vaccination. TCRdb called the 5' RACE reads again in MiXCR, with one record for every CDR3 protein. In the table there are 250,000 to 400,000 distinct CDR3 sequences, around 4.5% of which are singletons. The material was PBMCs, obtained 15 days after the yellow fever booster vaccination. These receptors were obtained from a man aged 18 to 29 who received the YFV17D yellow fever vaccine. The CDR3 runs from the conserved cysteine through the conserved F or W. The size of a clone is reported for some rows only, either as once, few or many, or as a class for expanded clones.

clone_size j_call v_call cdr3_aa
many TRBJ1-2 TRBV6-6 CASTAAHNYGYTF
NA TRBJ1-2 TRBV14 CASSPDEQGGKGYTF
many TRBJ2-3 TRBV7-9 CASSPAGNTQYF
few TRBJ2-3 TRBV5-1 CASSFWGLSTDTQYF
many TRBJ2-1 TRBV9 CASSSAGTRGNEQFF
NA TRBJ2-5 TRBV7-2 CASSLAAGMETQYF
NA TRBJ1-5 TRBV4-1 CASSQSLQGTLNQPQHF
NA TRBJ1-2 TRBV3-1 CASSQVRSASYGYTF
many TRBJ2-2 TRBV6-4 CASRDRDTGELFF
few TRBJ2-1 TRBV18 CASSPEVSSYNEQFF
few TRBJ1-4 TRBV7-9 CASSLIGTSGEKLFF
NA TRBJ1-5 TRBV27 CASGSFHQPQHF
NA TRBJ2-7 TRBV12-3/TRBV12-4 CASSLAGSAYEQYF
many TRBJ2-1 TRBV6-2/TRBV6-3 CASSDFNEQFF
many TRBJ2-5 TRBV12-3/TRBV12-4 CASSYWDRGKTQYF
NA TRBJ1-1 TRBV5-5 CASQGMNTEAFF
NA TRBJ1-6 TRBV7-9 CASSLAQGAANPLHF
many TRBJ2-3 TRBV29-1 CSGGTGGTDTQYF
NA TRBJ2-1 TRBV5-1 CASSLPPNEQFF
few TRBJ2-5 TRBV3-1 CASSHEGRRETQYF
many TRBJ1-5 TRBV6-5 CASSPQDRGLDQPQHF
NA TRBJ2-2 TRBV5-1 CASSSDRDLTGELFF
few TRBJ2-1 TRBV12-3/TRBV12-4 CASSLGGSGGYNEQFF
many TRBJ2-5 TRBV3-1 CASALAGAAETQYF
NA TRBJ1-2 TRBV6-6 CASSYGPPGQGARGYTF
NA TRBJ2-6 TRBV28 CASSRPPAGTGANVLTF
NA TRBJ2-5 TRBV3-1 CASSQDSGLKETQYF
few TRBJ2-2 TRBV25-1 CASGLSGELFF
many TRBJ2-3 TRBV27 CASSLIRADTQYF
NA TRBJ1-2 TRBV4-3 CASSKGGGDGYGYTF
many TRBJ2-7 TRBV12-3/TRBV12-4 CASSLTSGGLYEQYF
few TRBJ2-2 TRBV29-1 CSVLVAGAGTGELFF
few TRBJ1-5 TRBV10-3 CAISENRSNQPQHF
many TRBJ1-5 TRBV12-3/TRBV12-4 CASSLARRNQPQHF
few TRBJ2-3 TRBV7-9 CASSFPPEGDTQYF
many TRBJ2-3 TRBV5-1 CASSLSSDTQYF
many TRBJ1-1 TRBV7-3 CASSPKGDPNTEAFF
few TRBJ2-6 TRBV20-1 CSARDGGSSGANVLTF
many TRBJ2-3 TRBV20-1 CSARVVGGAGYTQYF
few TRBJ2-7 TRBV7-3 CASSLRSGHSYEQYF
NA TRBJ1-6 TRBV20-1 CSAIRTATSGSPLHF